These T cell receptor beta chains were read from a single sample in a study of CD8+ T cells in alopecia areata. The protocol was immunoSEQ multiplex PCR, while the TCRdb copy is restricted to in-frame clones and leaves out a portion. The profile covers about 150,000 clones, with about three fifths appearing a single time and 36% taken by the ten largest. The sample consisted of CD8+ T cells sorted from blood. The receptor source for this set is a human donor in good health. The conserved cysteine and the conserved F or W are not part of the CDR3 here.

j_call v_call cdr3_aa
TRBJ1-3 TRBV6-5 ASGPISGNTIY
TRBJ2-2 TRBV5-1 ASREEREYTGELF
TRBJ2-1 TRBV5-1 ASKPGAGATIYNEQF
TRBJ2-5 TRBV9 ASSVQDGETQY
TRBJ2-1 TRBV4-1 ASSQLGPQGGGYNEQF
TRBJ2-1 TRBV6-8 ASSYPRTGKSSYNEQF
TRBJ1-2 TRBV4-1 ASSQQGARLYGYT
TRBJ1-5 TRBV28 ASQGGNQPQH
TRBJ2-4 TRBV5-6 ASSFGIAKNIQY
TRBJ2-1 TRBV29-1 SVQGNHNEQF
TRBJ1-1 TRBV2 ASRIRTEAF
TRBJ1-1 TRBV7-2 ASSLRQGVGTEAF
TRBJ1-5 TRBV27 ASSPAGHDQPQH
TRBJ1-2 TRBV5-1 ASSLTGGEWGYGYT
TRBJ2-7 TRBV27 ASGLHGSGYEQY
TRBJ1-1 TRBV13 ASSLRGSNTEAF
TRBJ2-2 TRBV7-9 ASIEHPFGGRTGELF
TRBJ2-1 TRBV13 ASSLGQGFLNEQF
TRBJ1-2 TRBV9 ASTQAGAGYT
TRBJ2-2 TRBV19 ASSIVTGLQELF
TRBJ2-1 TRBV30 AWSVHDYQGF
TRBJ1-2 TRBV30 AWSVTPAGGYGYT
TRBJ2-1 TRBV5-6 ASSLGQSYNEQF
TRBJ2-5 TRBV28 ASSSQGKETQY
TRBJ2-7 TRBV2 ASSVAVSYEQY
TRBJ1-5 TRBV7-4 ASSFTRGNQPQH
TRBJ2-7 TRBV7-9 ASRPSTAPSYEQY
TRBJ2-5 TRBV13 ASSFTQETQY
TRBJ2-6 TRBV29-1 SVEDRTDHSGANVLT
TRBJ1-2 TRBV20-1 SASNGGYT
TRBJ2-7 TRBV29-1 SVDWTGGSEQY
TRBJ2-2 TRBV15 ATSRDRAVNTGELF
TRBJ1-1 TRBV29-1 SAKGVWGAF
TRBJ2-3 TRBV7-2 ASSPSLAGPMGTQY
TRBJ2-7 TRBV2 AIPGTTPYEQY
TRBJ2-1 TRBV7-9 ASSLVGLVGMF
TRBJ2-7 TRBV27 ASSMTSGRAGEQY
TRBJ2-2 TRBV2 ASSEGLAGMMSGELF
TRBJ2-1 TRBV29-1 SVATGESSYNEQF
TRBJ2-7 TRBV7-9 ASSSQGAYEQY
TRBJ2-7 TRBV2 ASSTTYEQY
TRBJ1-2 TRBV7-8 ASSLDWGLSGYT
TRBJ2-7 TRBV4-1 ASSPRTSGYYEQY
TRBJ2-7 TRBV5-6 ASSSGTPGYEQY
TRBJ2-2 TRBV15 ATSPDRVTTGELF
TRBJ1-1 TRBV7-9 ASSLEGGGVNTEAF
TRBJ2-5 TRBV7-9 ASSSSDHFQETQY
TRBJ2-7 TRBV29-1 SVGQGLIGEQY
TRBJ2-5 TRBV29-1 STSFTGGIPQETQY
TRBJ2-3 TRBV6-6 ASRSGKRKY
TRBJ2-1 TRBV5-1 ASSLGGQSSYNEQF